This T cell receptor (beta chain) was identified during a study of blood T cells in healthy people across ages. J gave up 3 bases and V 0 bases, and 5 bases lay outside the gene matches. The CDR3 extends over 15 amino acids. Germline CDR1 LGHNA, CDR2 YNFKEQ. This clonotype was counted only a few times. It was with a sample-barcoded 5' primer and a J-beta primer mix that a second PCR of roughly 7 to 11 cycles was run. TCRdb re-called the 5' RACE reads with MiXCR, one entry per CDR3 protein. Among 450,000 to 700,000 distinct CDR3 sequences listed, roughly 28% were seen once. The sequencing sample was made of blood. This TCR came from a woman between 65 and 79 years old in good health. The chain is built from TRBV4-2 and TRBJ2-7; 7 bases match TRBD1. The CDR3 DNA sequence: TGTGCCAGCAGCCAAGACAGGGGGATCTTCTACGAGCAGTACTTC. Amino acid sequence: CASSQDRGIFYEQYF.